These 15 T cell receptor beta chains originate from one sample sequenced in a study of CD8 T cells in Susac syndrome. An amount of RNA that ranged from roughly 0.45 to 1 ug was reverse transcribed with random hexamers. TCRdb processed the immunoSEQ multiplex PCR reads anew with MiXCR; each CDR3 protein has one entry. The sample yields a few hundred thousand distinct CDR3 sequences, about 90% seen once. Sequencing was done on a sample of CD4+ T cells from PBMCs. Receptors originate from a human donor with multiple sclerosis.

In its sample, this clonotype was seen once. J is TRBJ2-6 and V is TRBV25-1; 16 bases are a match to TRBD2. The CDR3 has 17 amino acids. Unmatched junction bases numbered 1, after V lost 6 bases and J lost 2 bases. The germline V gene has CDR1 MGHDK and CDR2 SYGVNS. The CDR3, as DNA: TGTGCCAGCAGGGGGACTAGCGGGGGGGCTGGGGCCAACGTCCTGACTTTC. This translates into CASRGTSGGAGANVLTF. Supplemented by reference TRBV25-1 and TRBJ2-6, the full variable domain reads EADIYQTPRYLVIGTGKKITLECSQTMGHDKMYWYQQDPGMELHLIHYSYGVNSTEKGDLSSESTVSRIRTEHFPLTLESARPSHTSQYLCASRGTSGGAGANVLTFGAGSRLTVL.

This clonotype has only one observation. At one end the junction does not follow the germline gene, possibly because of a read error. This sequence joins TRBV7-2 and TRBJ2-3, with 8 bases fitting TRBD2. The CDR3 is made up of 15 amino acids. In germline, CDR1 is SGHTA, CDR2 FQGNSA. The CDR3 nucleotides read TGTGCCAGCAGCTTAGGCGGGAGGTACTATGATACGCAGTTTTTT. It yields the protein CASSLGGRYYDTQFF.

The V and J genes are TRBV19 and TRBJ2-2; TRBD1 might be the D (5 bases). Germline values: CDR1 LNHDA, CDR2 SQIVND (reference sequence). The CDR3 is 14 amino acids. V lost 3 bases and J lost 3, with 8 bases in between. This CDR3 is CASSIWGHTGELFF. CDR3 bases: TGTGCCAGTAGTATCTGGGGCCACACCGGGGAGCTGTTTTTT. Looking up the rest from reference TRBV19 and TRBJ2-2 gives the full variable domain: DGGITQSPKYLFRKEGQNVTLSCEQNLNHDAMYWYRQDPGQGLRLIYYSQIVNDFQKGDIAEGYSVSREKKESFPLTVTSAQKNPTAFYLCASSIWGHTGELFFGEGSRLTVL.

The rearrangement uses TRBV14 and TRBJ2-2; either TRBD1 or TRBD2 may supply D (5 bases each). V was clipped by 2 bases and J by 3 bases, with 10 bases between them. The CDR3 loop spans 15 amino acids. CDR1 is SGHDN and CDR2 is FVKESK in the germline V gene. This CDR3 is CASSQLRGHTGELFF. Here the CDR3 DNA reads TGTGCCAGCAGCCAATTGAGGGGACACACCGGGGAGCTGTTTTTT.

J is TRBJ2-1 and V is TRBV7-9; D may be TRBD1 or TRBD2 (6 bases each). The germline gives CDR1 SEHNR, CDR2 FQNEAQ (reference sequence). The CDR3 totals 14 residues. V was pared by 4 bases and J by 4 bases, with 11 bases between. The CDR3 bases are TGTGCCAGCAGCTCGGCGGGGACATACAATGAGCAGTTCTTC. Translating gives CASSSAGTYNEQFF.

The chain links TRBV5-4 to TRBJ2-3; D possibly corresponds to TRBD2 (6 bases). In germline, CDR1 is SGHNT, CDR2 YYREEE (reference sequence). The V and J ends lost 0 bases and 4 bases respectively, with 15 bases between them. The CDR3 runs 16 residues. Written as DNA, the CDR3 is TGTGCCAGCAGCTTGGCCGGAGGGCAGGCGGCAGATACGCAGTATTTT. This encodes CASSLAGGQAADTQYF.

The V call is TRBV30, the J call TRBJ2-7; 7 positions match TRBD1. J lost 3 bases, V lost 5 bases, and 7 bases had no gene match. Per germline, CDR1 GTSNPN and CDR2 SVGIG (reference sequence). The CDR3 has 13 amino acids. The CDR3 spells CAWDREGYYEQYF. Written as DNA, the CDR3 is TGTGCCTGGGACAGGGAAGGCTACTACGAGCAGTACTTC.

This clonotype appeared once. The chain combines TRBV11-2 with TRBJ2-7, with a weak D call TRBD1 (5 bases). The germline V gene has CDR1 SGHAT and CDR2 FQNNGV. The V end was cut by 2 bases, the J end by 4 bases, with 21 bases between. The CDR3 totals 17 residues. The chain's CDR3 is CASSLSRGSSRNYEQYF. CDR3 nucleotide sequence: TGTGCCAGCAGCTTAAGTAGGGGCAGCTCTAGGAATTACGAGCAGTACTTC.

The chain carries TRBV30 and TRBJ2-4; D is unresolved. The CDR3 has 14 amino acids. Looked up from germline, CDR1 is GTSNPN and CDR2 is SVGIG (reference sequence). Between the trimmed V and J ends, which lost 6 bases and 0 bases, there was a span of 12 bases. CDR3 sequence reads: CACSKGVAKNIQYF. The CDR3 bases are TGTGCCTGCTCGAAGGGCGTAGCCAAAAACATTCAGTACTTC.

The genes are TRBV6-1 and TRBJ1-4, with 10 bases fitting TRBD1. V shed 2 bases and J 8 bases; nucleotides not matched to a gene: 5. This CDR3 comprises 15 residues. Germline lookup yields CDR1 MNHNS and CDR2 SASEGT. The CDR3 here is CASSERQGAREKLFF. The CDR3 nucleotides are TGTGCCAGCAGTGAAAGACAGGGGGCAAGGGAAAAACTGTTTTTT.

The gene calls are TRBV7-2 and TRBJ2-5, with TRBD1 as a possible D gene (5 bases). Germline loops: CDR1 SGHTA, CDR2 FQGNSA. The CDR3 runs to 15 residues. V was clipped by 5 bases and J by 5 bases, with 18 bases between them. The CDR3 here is CASSTWGAPGETQYF. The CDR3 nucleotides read TGTGCCAGCAGCACATGGGGCGCTCCCGGGGAGACCCAGTACTTC.

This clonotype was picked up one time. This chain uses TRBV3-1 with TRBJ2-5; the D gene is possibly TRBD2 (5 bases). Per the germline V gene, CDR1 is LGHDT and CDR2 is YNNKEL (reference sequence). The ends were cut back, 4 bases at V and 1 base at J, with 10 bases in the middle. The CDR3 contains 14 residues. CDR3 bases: TGTGCCAGCAGCCTCCTGCGGGCCCAAGAGACCCAGTACTTC. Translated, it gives CASSLLRAQETQYF.

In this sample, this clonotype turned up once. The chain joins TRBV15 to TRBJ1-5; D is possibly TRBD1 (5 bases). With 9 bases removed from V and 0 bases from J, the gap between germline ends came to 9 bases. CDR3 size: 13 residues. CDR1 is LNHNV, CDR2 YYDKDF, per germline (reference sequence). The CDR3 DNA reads TGTGCCACACAGGATTTTAGCAATCAGCCCCAGCATTTT. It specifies CATQDFSNQPQHF. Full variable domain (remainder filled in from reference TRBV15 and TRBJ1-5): DAMVIQNPRYQVTQFGKPVTLSCSQTLNHNVMYWYQQKSSQAPKLLFHYYDKDFNNEADTPDNFQSRRPNTSFCFLDIRSPGLGDTAMYLCATQDFSNQPQHFGDGTRLSIL.

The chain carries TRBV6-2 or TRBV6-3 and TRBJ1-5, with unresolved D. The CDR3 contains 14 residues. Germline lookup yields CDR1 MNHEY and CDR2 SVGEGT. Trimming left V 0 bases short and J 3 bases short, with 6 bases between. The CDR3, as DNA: TGTGCCAGCAGTTACTCAAGGGTCAATCAGCCCCAGCATTTT. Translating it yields CASSYSRVNQPQHF.

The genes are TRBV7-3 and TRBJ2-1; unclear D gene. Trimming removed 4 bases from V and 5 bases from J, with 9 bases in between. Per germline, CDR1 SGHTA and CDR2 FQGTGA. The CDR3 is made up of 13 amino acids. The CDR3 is CASSSNIDNEQFF. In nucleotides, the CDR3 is TGTGCCAGCAGCTCCAATATTGACAATGAGCAGTTCTTC.